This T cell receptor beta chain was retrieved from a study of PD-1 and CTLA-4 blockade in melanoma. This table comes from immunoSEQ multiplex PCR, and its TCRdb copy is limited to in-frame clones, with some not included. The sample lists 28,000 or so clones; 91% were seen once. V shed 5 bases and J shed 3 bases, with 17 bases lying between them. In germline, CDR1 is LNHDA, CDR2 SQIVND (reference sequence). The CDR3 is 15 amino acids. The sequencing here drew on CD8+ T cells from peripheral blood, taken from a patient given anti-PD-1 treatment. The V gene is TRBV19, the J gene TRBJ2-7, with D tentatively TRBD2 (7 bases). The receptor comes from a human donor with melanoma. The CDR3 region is CASSGAGAEVYEQYF. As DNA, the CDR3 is TGTGCCAGTAGTGGGGCGGGGGCTGAAGTCTACGAGCAGTACTTC. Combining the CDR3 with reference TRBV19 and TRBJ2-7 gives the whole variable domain DGGITQSPKYLFRKEGQNVTLSCEQNLNHDAMYWYRQDPGQGLRLIYYSQIVNDFQKGDIAEGYSVSREKKESFPLTVTSAQKNPTAFYLCASSGAGAEVYEQYFGPGTRLTVT.